A selection of T cell receptor beta chains follows, all from one sample in a study of T cell responses to AZD1222 COVID-19 vaccine. The table came from immunoSEQ multiplex PCR; TCRdb's copy has only in-frame clones and leaves some out. Here the sample spans approximately 110,000 clones, around 86% being singletons. Sequenced material: peripheral blood, taken on day 0 of AZD1222 vaccination. These receptors originate from an adult in good health. The CDR3 runs from the conserved cysteine through the conserved F or W. Each record gives: V gene, clone size, J gene, D gene, CDR3 DNA, CDR3 protein. A D gene is named only where the DNA matches it firmly. Only some rows state a clone size, as once, few, many or a class for expanded clones.

V gene: TRBV3-1/TRBV3-2; clone size: once; J gene: TRBJ1-2; D gene: TRBD1; CDR3 DNA: TGTGCCAGCAGCCAAGCCTGGGGGACAGGGGGCTCTAACTATGGCTACACCTTC; CDR3 protein: CASSQAWGTGGSNYGYTF
V gene: TRBV7-9; clone size: .; J gene: TRBJ2-1; D gene: .; CDR3 DNA: TGTGCCAGCAGTCGAACCCTTGAGGGGCCCTACAATGAGCAGTTCTTC; CDR3 protein: CASSRTLEGPYNEQFF
V gene: TRBV15; clone size: .; J gene: TRBJ1-1; D gene: TRBD1; CDR3 DNA: TGTGCCACCAGCAGACCTTGGGGGGACAGGGTGAACACTGAAGCTTTCTTT; CDR3 protein: CATSRPWGDRVNTEAFF
V gene: TRBV4-3; clone size: .; J gene: TRBJ1-1; D gene: .; CDR3 DNA: TGCGCCAGCAGCCAAGACGGGAGATCCACTGAAGCTTTCTTT; CDR3 protein: CASSQDGRSTEAFF
V gene: TRBV4-2; clone size: .; J gene: TRBJ2-6; D gene: .; CDR3 DNA: TGTGCCAGCAGCCAAGAGGCCGTCTCTGGGGCCAACGTCCTGACTTTC; CDR3 protein: CASSQEAVSGANVLTF
V gene: TRBV7-2; clone size: .; J gene: TRBJ2-7; D gene: .; CDR3 DNA: TGTGCCAGCAGCTTGCTGTTGACAGTTAACCCCGAGCAGTACTTC; CDR3 protein: CASSLLLTVNPEQYF
V gene: TRBV7-8; clone size: .; J gene: TRBJ2-2; D gene: TRBD1; CDR3 DNA: TGTGCCAGCACCTGGGGACAGGGGAACACCGGGGAGCTGTTTTTT; CDR3 protein: CASTWGQGNTGELFF
V gene: TRBV5-8; clone size: .; J gene: TRBJ1-2; D gene: .; CDR3 DNA: TGTGCCAGCAGCTTGGATTCCGCGGCCGGGTCCTCTAGGGGCTACACCTTC; CDR3 protein: CASSLDSAAGSSRGYTF
V gene: TRBV5-1; clone size: .; J gene: TRBJ2-7; D gene: .; CDR3 DNA: TGCGCCAGCAGCCCAGTAGGGGGGCGAGAGCAGTACTTC; CDR3 protein: CASSPVGGREQYF
V gene: TRBV11-3; clone size: .; J gene: TRBJ2-1; D gene: TRBD2; CDR3 DNA: TGTGCCAGCAGCCCGACCCGGAGCGGGGGGGCCGGTGAGCAGTTCTTC; CDR3 protein: CASSPTRSGGAGEQFF
V gene: TRBV6-5; clone size: .; J gene: TRBJ1-1; D gene: .; CDR3 DNA: TGTGCCAGCACAAAAGCCCCCGGCCTGAACGCTGAAGCTTTCTTT; CDR3 protein: CASTKAPGLNAEAFF
V gene: TRBV7-9; clone size: .; J gene: TRBJ1-3; D gene: .; CDR3 DNA: TGTGCCAGCAGCTCGGACCGAAACACCATATATTTT; CDR3 protein: CASSSDRNTIYF
V gene: TRBV5-1; clone size: .; J gene: TRBJ2-7; D gene: TRBD2; CDR3 DNA: TGCGCCAGCAGCTGGGGACTAGCGGGGGGTTACGAGCAGTACTTC; CDR3 protein: CASSWGLAGGYEQYF
V gene: TRBV3-1/TRBV3-2; clone size: .; J gene: TRBJ2-1; D gene: .; CDR3 DNA: TGTGCCAGCAGGCACACAGGACCCCTGGACAATGAGCAGTTCTTC; CDR3 protein: CASRHTGPLDNEQFF
V gene: TRBV7-9; clone size: .; J gene: TRBJ2-3; D gene: TRBD2; CDR3 DNA: TGTGCCAGCAGCCTCCCCTCGGGGGGAGGCACAGATACGCAGTATTTT; CDR3 protein: CASSLPSGGGTDTQYF
V gene: TRBV6-4; clone size: .; J gene: TRBJ1-1; D gene: TRBD1; CDR3 DNA: TGTGCCACCATTGCCCGCGGGACAGGGGACTACGGAGCTTTCTTT; CDR3 protein: CATIARGTGDYGAFF
V gene: TRBV6-5; clone size: .; J gene: TRBJ2-7; D gene: TRBD1; CDR3 DNA: TGTGCCAGCAGGGGGACAGGGACTTACGAGCAGTACTTC; CDR3 protein: CASRGTGTYEQYF
V gene: TRBV6-5; clone size: .; J gene: TRBJ2-7; D gene: TRBD1; CDR3 DNA: TGTGCCAGCGCTCTAGGGGGCCCGTACGAGCAGTACTTC; CDR3 protein: CASALGGPYEQYF
V gene: TRBV6-5; clone size: once; J gene: TRBJ2-7; D gene: TRBD2; CDR3 DNA: TGTGCCAGCAGGCCCGGGACTAGTTACGAGCAGTACTTC; CDR3 protein: CASRPGTSYEQYF
V gene: TRBV7-2; clone size: .; J gene: TRBJ1-2; D gene: .; CDR3 DNA: TGTGCCAGCAGCGCAGGGTATGCTAACTATGGCTACACCTTC; CDR3 protein: CASSAGYANYGYTF
V gene: TRBV28; clone size: .; J gene: TRBJ2-2; D gene: TRBD2; CDR3 DNA: TGTGCCAGCAGTTTAAGTCTAGCGGGAACCGGGGAGCTGTTTTTT; CDR3 protein: CASSLSLAGTGELFF
V gene: TRBV10-3; clone size: .; J gene: TRBJ1-4; D gene: .; CDR3 DNA: TGTGCCATCAACCCTGACGGGACTAATGAAAAACTGTTTTTT; CDR3 protein: CAINPDGTNEKLFF
V gene: TRBV19; clone size: .; J gene: TRBJ1-2; D gene: TRBD1; CDR3 DNA: TGTGCCAGTAGTATTGCCGGGACAGGGTTAGTAGGCTACACCTTC; CDR3 protein: CASSIAGTGLVGYTF
V gene: TRBV7-9; clone size: .; J gene: TRBJ2-7; D gene: TRBD2; CDR3 DNA: TGTGCCAGCAGCTTGGACGGGGGGGCCGTAGAGCAGTACTTC; CDR3 protein: CASSLDGGAVEQYF
V gene: TRBV7-8; clone size: .; J gene: TRBJ2-3; D gene: .; CDR3 DNA: TGTGCCAGCAGCTTAGCGGGTGGGGATACGCAGTATTTT; CDR3 protein: CASSLAGGDTQYF
V gene: TRBV19; clone size: .; J gene: TRBJ1-5; D gene: TRBD1; CDR3 DNA: TGTGCCAGTAGTATGTGGGACAGCTCCAATCAGCCCCAGCATTTT; CDR3 protein: CASSMWDSSNQPQHF
V gene: TRBV4-1; clone size: few; J gene: TRBJ1-4; D gene: .; CDR3 DNA: TGCGCCAGCTACGGCGGGGAAAAACTGTTTTTT; CDR3 protein: CASYGGEKLFF
V gene: TRBV11-2; clone size: .; J gene: TRBJ2-7; D gene: .; CDR3 DNA: TGTGCCAGCAGCTTGGGGGGTGGTAGATTCTTGTCCTCGATCGAGCAGTACTTC; CDR3 protein: CASSLGGGRFLSSIEQYF
V gene: TRBV7-9; clone size: .; J gene: TRBJ1-5; D gene: .; CDR3 DNA: TGTGCCAGCACCACGGGGTTGGATCAGCCCCAGCATTTT; CDR3 protein: CASTTGLDQPQHF
V gene: TRBV19; clone size: .; J gene: TRBJ1-5; D gene: .; CDR3 DNA: TGTGCCAGTAGTATAATGGTGGATCAGCCCCAGCATTTT; CDR3 protein: CASSIMVDQPQHF
V gene: TRBV19; clone size: .; J gene: TRBJ1-5; D gene: .; CDR3 DNA: TGTGCCAGTAGTATTATCCTTAGCAGCAATCAGCCCCAGCATTTT; CDR3 protein: CASSIILSSNQPQHF
V gene: TRBV6-5; clone size: .; J gene: TRBJ1-4; D gene: .; CDR3 DNA: TGTGCCAGCACCTCAGGGTCCACTAATGAAAAACTGTTTTTT; CDR3 protein: CASTSGSTNEKLFF
V gene: TRBV2; clone size: once; J gene: TRBJ2-1; D gene: .; CDR3 DNA: TGTGCCAGCAACTCGGAGCGGTCTCATGAGCAGTTCTTC; CDR3 protein: CASNSERSHEQFF
V gene: TRBV19; clone size: .; J gene: TRBJ2-5; D gene: .; CDR3 DNA: TGTGCCAGTAGTCCGGGGTACCAAGAGACCCAGTACTTC; CDR3 protein: CASSPGYQETQYF
V gene: TRBV19; clone size: .; J gene: TRBJ1-1; D gene: .; CDR3 DNA: TGTGCCAGTAACGGCGGGGCTGAAGCTTTCTTT; CDR3 protein: CASNGGAEAFF
V gene: TRBV6-5; clone size: .; J gene: TRBJ2-7; D gene: .; CDR3 DNA: TGTGCCAGCAGTCGAAGGGGGGGGTCGGACGAGCAGTACTTC; CDR3 protein: CASSRRGGSDEQYF
V gene: TRBV10-2; clone size: .; J gene: TRBJ2-2; D gene: .; CDR3 DNA: TGCGCCAGCAGTCGTTCGAGCGTGGGCACCGGGGAGCTGTTTTTT; CDR3 protein: CASSRSSVGTGELFF
V gene: TRBV29-1; clone size: few; J gene: TRBJ1-5; D gene: .; CDR3 DNA: TGCAGCGTTAAACAGGGAACCGGCAATCAGCCCCAGCATTTT; CDR3 protein: CSVKQGTGNQPQHF
V gene: TRBV9; clone size: once; J gene: TRBJ2-7; D gene: TRBD2; CDR3 DNA: TGTGCCAGCAGCCGGACTAGCGGGGGGCCCTACGAGCAGTACTTC; CDR3 protein: CASSRTSGGPYEQYF
V gene: TRBV19; clone size: .; J gene: TRBJ1-1; D gene: TRBD1; CDR3 DNA: TGTGCCAGTAGTATGGACAGGGTCTGGGGCACTGAAGCTTTCTTT; CDR3 protein: CASSMDRVWGTEAFF
V gene: TRBV6-1; clone size: few; J gene: TRBJ1-4; D gene: .; CDR3 DNA: TGTGCCAGCAGTGAAGAGGGGACTAATGAAAAACTGTTTTTT; CDR3 protein: CASSEEGTNEKLFF
V gene: TRBV7-2; clone size: .; J gene: TRBJ1-2; D gene: TRBD1; CDR3 DNA: TGTGCCAGCAGCAGCGGGACAGACCTCTTCCAAAACTATGGCTACACCTTC; CDR3 protein: CASSSGTDLFQNYGYTF
V gene: TRBV3-1/TRBV3-2; clone size: .; J gene: TRBJ2-7; D gene: TRBD1; CDR3 DNA: TGTGCCAGCAGCCAAAGCGGGACAGGGGCAAAAGGGTCCTTC; CDR3 protein: CASSQSGTGAKGSF
V gene: TRBV4-2; clone size: .; J gene: TRBJ2-7; D gene: .; CDR3 DNA: TGTGCCAGCAGCCAAGGGACATACTACGAGCAGTACTTC; CDR3 protein: CASSQGTYYEQYF
V gene: TRBV7-6; clone size: .; J gene: TRBJ1-2; D gene: TRBD1; CDR3 DNA: TGTGCCAGCAGCCCGGGACAGGGGAGGTATGGCTACACCTTC; CDR3 protein: CASSPGQGRYGYTF
V gene: TRBV13; clone size: .; J gene: TRBJ2-7; D gene: .; CDR3 DNA: TGTGCCAGCAGCTTCGCTACAGAGAGCTACGAGCAGTACTTC; CDR3 protein: CASSFATESYEQYF
V gene: TRBV9; clone size: few; J gene: TRBJ1-3; D gene: .; CDR3 DNA: TGTGCCAGCAGCGTGGGGGGCAGCTCTGGAAACACCATATATTTT; CDR3 protein: CASSVGGSSGNTIYF
V gene: TRBV10-1; clone size: once; J gene: TRBJ1-2; D gene: .; CDR3 DNA: TGCGCCAGCAGTGAGCCCCAAGATAGCCGTACAGGGACGACCGGTGGCTACACCTTC; CDR3 protein: CASSEPQDSRTGTTGGYTF
V gene: TRBV2; clone size: .; J gene: TRBJ2-5; D gene: .; CDR3 DNA: TGTGCCAGCAGTGCCGGGGGAAAGGGGGGGCGAGAGACCCAGTACTTC; CDR3 protein: CASSAGGKGGRETQYF
V gene: TRBV18; clone size: .; J gene: TRBJ1-2; D gene: TRBD1; CDR3 DNA: TGTGCCAGCTCACAGGGACAGGCTGGGTACTATGGCTACACCTTC; CDR3 protein: CASSQGQAGYYGYTF
V gene: TRBV7-8; clone size: .; J gene: TRBJ1-4; D gene: .; CDR3 DNA: TGTGCCAGCAGCCCGCGTGGCGGAGGGAGGGAAAAACTGTTTTTT; CDR3 protein: CASSPRGGGREKLFF
V gene: TRBV5-1; clone size: .; J gene: TRBJ1-2; D gene: .; CDR3 DNA: TGCGCCAGCAGCATAGACGCGGGTTCCGGCTATGGCTACACCTTC; CDR3 protein: CASSIDAGSGYGYTF
V gene: TRBV7-2; clone size: .; J gene: TRBJ2-4; D gene: .; CDR3 DNA: TGTGCCAGCAGCTTAGCGGTAGGGACACAAAACATTCAGTACTTC; CDR3 protein: CASSLAVGTQNIQYF
V gene: TRBV6-5; clone size: .; J gene: TRBJ1-2; D gene: TRBD1; CDR3 DNA: TGTGCCAGCAGTTACCGGGGACAGGGGTACGGCTACACCTTC; CDR3 protein: CASSYRGQGYGYTF
V gene: TRBV12-3/TRBV12-4; clone size: .; J gene: TRBJ2-1; D gene: .; CDR3 DNA: TGTGCCAGCAGTTTAGTTTCCGAGCAGTTCTTC; CDR3 protein: CASSLVSEQFF